This note documents a single T cell receptor beta chain sequence. Its cognate antigen is unknown. This record belongs to a study of shared clonotypes between healthy human individuals. Study context: The cohort comprised a couple of women and a few men. Their ages spanned 18 to 49 years. The plates for each donor numbered three CD4 naive, three CD4 memory, two CD8 naive and one CD8 memory. Study-wide points: Of the naive CD4 clonotypes, around 4.9% were shared across a few donors.

The germline V gene encodes CDR1 SGHTA and CDR2 FQGNSA. The CDR3 has 15 amino acids. V dropped 3 bases and J dropped 1 base, with 9 bases sitting between them. Splitting the CD4+ cells yielded a CD45RA+ naive subset and a CD45RA-negative memory subset. TCRdb's copy holds only in-frame clones and misses some; the assay was immunoSEQ multiplex PCR. The table lists approximately 240,000 clones, approximately 65% of them singletons. Sequenced sample: memory CD4+ T cells sorted from blood. The subset here: CD45RA-negative fraction. This receptor was identified in a young man in good health. The chain links TRBV7-2 to TRBJ2-2, with D perhaps TRBD2 (6 bases). The CDR3 is CASSLGLLNTGELFF. The CDR3 DNA follows: TGTGCCAGCAGCTTGGGACTCCTGAACACCGGGGAGCTGTTTTTT.